The rows below give T cell receptor beta chains drawn from one sample of a study of OX40 agonist ivuxolimab in advanced cancers. Libraries were prepared by immunoSEQ multiplex PCR; TCRdb keeps only in-frame clonotypes and omits some of them. The sample consists of 75,000 to 95,000 clones, approximately 89% of them appearing once. Sample: CD4+ or CD8+ T cells sorted from blood, taken in a trial of the OX40 agonist ivuxolimab. The receptors here all came from an adult with an advanced solid tumor such as melanoma, head and neck, liver or kidney cancer. Each CDR3 is given without its conserved first and last residue. A D gene is named only where the DNA matches it firmly.

. TRBV20-1 SAPLTETQY
TRBD1 TRBV29-1 SAGTGRSYEQY
TRBD1 TRBV5-1 ASSETGGSYEQY
. TRBV11-1 ASSLGVSGTGETQY
. TRBV15 ATSRDFTRSTQPQH
. TRBV5-4 ASSPAVGSSGLF
. TRBV7-2 ASSLDPTYTGELF
. TRBV2 ASSSRVGYGYT
. TRBV5-1 ASSLGQIGSPLH
. TRBV28 ASSLVPGISGNTIY
TRBD2 TRBV5-4 ASSKLRGSSSDEQF
. TRBV11-3 ASSNTGGDTGELF
TRBD2 TRBV5-4 ASSLGVAGGHNEQF
. TRBV2 ASIRLRNTGELF
. TRBV5-1 ASSLAAPDGYEQY
TRBD1 TRBV19 ASSTTGFTEAF
. TRBV27 ASTALAGRTEAF
TRBD1 TRBV5-1 ASSVPGQSTEAF
. TRBV7-9 ASSLGGASSYNEQF
. TRBV27 ASHRGSIYNEQF
. TRBV2 ASSEARQPRTDTQY